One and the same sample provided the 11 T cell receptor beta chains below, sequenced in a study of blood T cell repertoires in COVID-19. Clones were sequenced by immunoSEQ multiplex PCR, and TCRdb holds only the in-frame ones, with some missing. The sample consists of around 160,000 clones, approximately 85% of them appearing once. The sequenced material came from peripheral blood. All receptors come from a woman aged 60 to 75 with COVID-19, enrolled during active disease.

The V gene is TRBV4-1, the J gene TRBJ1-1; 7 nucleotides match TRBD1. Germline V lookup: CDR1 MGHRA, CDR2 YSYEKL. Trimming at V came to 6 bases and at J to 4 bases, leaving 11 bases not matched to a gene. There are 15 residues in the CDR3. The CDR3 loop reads CASRLRQGGSTEAFF. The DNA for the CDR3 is TGCGCCAGCAGGCTCCGACAGGGTGGAAGCACTGAAGCTTTCTTT.

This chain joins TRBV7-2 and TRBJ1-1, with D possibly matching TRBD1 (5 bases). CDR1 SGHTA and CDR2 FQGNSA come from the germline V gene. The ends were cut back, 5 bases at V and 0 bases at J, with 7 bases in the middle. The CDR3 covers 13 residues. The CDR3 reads CASSVRVNTEAFF. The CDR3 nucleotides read TGTGCCAGCAGCGTCAGGGTGAACACTGAAGCTTTCTTT.

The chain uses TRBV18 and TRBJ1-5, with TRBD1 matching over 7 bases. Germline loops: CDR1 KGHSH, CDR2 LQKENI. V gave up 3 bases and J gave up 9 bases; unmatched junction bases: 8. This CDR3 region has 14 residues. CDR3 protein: CASSPDRTLMPQHF. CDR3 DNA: TGTGCCAGCTCACCGGACAGGACCCTTATGCCCCAGCATTTT.

The CDR3 DNA reads TGTGCCAGCAGCCAAGGCTGGGACAGCGGGGGATTTGGCTACACCTTC. Protein product: CASSQGWDSGGFGYTF. The chain employs TRBV3-1 (or the pseudogene TRBV3-2) and TRBJ1-2; 7 bases line up with TRBD1. This CDR3 region has 16 residues. The V segment lost 1 base and the J segment 7 bases; nucleotides outside the gene matches: 12. Germline V gene sequence: CDR1 LGHDT, CDR2 YNNKEL (reference sequence).

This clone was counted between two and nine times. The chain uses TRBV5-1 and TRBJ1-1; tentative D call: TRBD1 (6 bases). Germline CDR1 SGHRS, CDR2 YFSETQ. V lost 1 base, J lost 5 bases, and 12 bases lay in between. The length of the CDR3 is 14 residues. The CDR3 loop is CASSLSGRGTEAFF. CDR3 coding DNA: TGCGCCAGCAGCTTGTCGGGGAGGGGGACTGAAGCTTTCTTT. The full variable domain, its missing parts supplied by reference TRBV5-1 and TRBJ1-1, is KAGVTQTPRYLIKTRGQQVTLSCSPISGHRSVSWYQQTPGQGLQFLFEYFSETQRNKGNFPGRFSGRQFSNSRSEMNVSTLELGDSALYLCASSLSGRGTEAFFGQGTRLTVV.

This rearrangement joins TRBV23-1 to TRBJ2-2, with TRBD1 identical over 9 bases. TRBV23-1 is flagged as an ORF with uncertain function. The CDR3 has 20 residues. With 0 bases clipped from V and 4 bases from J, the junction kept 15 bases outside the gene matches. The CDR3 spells CASSQSYPFYPGQGTGELFF. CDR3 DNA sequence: TGCGCCAGCAGTCAATCGTATCCATTCTACCCGGGACAGGGCACCGGGGAGCTGTTTTTT.

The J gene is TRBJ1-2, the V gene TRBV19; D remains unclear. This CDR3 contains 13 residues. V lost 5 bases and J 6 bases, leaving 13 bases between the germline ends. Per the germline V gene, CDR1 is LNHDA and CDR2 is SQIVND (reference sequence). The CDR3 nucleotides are TGTGCCAGTAGTCCCCGGACTAATAATGGCTACACCTTC. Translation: CASSPRTNNGYTF.

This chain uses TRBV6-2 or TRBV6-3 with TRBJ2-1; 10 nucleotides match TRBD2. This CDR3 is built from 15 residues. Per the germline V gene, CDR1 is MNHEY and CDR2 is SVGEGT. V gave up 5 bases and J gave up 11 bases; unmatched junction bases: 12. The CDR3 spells CASSLRGSGGIQQFF. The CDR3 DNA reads TGTGCCAGCAGTCTCCGAGGTAGCGGGGGGATCCAGCAGTTCTTC.

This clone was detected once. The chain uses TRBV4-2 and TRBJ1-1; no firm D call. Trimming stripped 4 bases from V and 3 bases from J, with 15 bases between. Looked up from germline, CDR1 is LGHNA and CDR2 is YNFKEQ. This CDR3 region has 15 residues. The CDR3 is CASSPPRASDTEAFF. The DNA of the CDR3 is TGTGCCAGCAGCCCACCGAGGGCCTCCGACACTGAAGCTTTCTTT.

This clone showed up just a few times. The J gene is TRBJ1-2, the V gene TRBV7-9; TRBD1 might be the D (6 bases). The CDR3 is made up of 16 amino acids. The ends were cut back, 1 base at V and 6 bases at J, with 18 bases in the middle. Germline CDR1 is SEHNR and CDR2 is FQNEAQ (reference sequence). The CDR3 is CASSLGSGRRGHGYTF. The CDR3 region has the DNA TGTGCCAGCAGCTTAGGAAGCGGACGGCGGGGGCATGGCTACACCTTC.

The CDR3 sequence: CASSLRTGQETQYF. The CDR3 DNA reads as TGCGCCAGCAGCTTACGAACAGGCCAAGAGACCCAGTACTTC. The genes are TRBV5-1 and TRBJ2-5, with a tentative D call TRBD1 (5 bases). The length of the CDR3 is 14 residues. Trimming pared 2 bases from V and 1 base from J, leaving 9 bases between. Germline CDR1 SGHRS, CDR2 YFSETQ.